The 23 T cell receptor beta chains presented below share a single source sample, sequenced in a study of read filtering for tumor transcriptome and immune sequencing. This library used around 0.4 ug RNA and molecular barcoded adaptors spanning alpha/delta and beta/gamma chains. MiXCR, applied by TCRdb to the reads, yields one record per CDR3 protein. Here the sample spans about 130,000 distinct CDR3 sequences, about 12% being singletons. Source material: a population of CD138-negative cells sorted from bone marrow. The receptors were gathered from a donor at least 40 years old with multiple myeloma.

The chain links TRBV6-2 or TRBV6-3 to TRBJ2-3, with D perhaps TRBD1 or TRBD2 (5 bases each). Germline CDR1 MNHEY, CDR2 SVGEGT. Trimming removed 4 bases at V and 2 bases at J, with 13 bases between. CDR3 length: 15 amino acids. The DNA for the CDR3 is TGTGCCAGCAGTTCCCGGGACCGACCCACAGATACGCAGTATTTT. This translates into CASSSRDRPTDTQYF.

This clonotype was seen many times. The chain carries TRBV5-1 and TRBJ2-1; D call uncertain. CDR1 is SGHRS and CDR2 is YFSETQ in the germline V gene. The CDR3 extends over 16 amino acids. V lost 4 bases and J 0 bases, leaving 14 bases between the germline ends. The CDR3 sequence: CASSRPYPSSYNEQFF. The CDR3 DNA reads TGCGCCAGCAGCAGACCCTATCCGAGCTCCTACAATGAGCAGTTCTTC.

This clonotype was found many times. V is TRBV5-5 and J is TRBJ2-1; D gene unclear. Germline V CDR1 and CDR2: SGHKS, YYEKEE (reference sequence). There are 14 residues in the CDR3. The ends were cut back, 4 bases at V and 1 base at J, with 9 bases in the middle. The CDR3 loop is CASSKESSYNEQFF. The CDR3 nucleotides read TGTGCCAGCAGCAAAGAAAGTTCCTACAATGAGCAGTTCTTC.

This clonotype was detected ten times or more. The chain employs TRBV4-2 and TRBJ2-1; a possible D gene is TRBD2 (5 bases). With 2 bases removed from V and 0 bases from J, the gap between germline ends came to 8 bases. In germline, CDR1 is LGHNA, CDR2 YNFKEQ. The CDR3 is 15 residues long. CDR3 DNA sequence: TGTGCCAGCAGCCAATGGGAGAACTCCTACAATGAGCAGTTCTTC. This codes for CASSQWENSYNEQFF.

The chain has TRBV11-2 and TRBJ2-5, with a possible D match to TRBD2 (5 bases). Germline CDR1 and CDR2: SGHAT and FQNNGV. The V gene lost 1 base and the J gene lost 3 bases, with 15 bases spanning the gap. CDR3 length equals 16 residues. CDR3 protein: CASSLAVRVAEETQYF. The DNA for the CDR3 is TGTGCCAGCAGCTTAGCGGTGCGGGTAGCCGAAGAGACCCAGTACTTC.

The table lists this clonotype with many counts. V gene TRBV20-1 combines with J gene TRBJ2-1, with TRBD2 identical over 8 bases. V trimming: 4 bases; J trimming: 10 bases; junction bases outside the gene matches: 18. The CDR3 spans 16 residues. Germline CDR1 DFQATT, CDR2 SNEGSKA (reference sequence). The CDR3 nucleotides read TGCAGTGCTAAACTCCGGGGGGGAGGCCAACGGAAGGAGCAGTTCTTC. Protein product: CSAKLRGGGQRKEQFF.

Turning to this clonotype: This may stem from a read error, because a much larger clone lies one nucleotide away. The J gene is TRBJ1-5, the V gene TRBV6-1, with D unclear. The CDR3 length is 11 residues. CDR1 MNHNS and CDR2 SASEGT come from the germline V gene. The CDR3 protein is CVSSVEQPQHF. CDR3 coding DNA: TGTGTCAGCAGTGTAGAGCAGCCCCAGCATTTT.

In this sample, this clonotype turned up many times. This chain links TRBV6-6 with TRBJ2-7, with 8 nucleotides matching TRBD1. CDR3 length: 14 amino acids. V lost 4 bases, J lost 2 bases, and 4 bases stayed unmatched. CDR1 and CDR2 (germline): MNHNY, SVGAGI (reference sequence). The DNA for the CDR3 is TGTGCCAGCAGTTTGGACAGGGAAACCTACGAGCAGTACTTC. Its protein is CASSLDRETYEQYF.

This clonotype has at least ten counts. This chain connects TRBV5-5 to TRBJ2-2; 7 positions match TRBD2. Per germline, CDR1 SGHKS and CDR2 YYEKEE (reference sequence). Losses at the gene ends were 4 bases for V and 6 bases for J; bases not matched to a gene: 15. This CDR3 contains 17 residues. The CDR3 reads CASSPPGLGLYSGELFF. In DNA form, the CDR3 reads TGTGCCAGCAGCCCTCCTGGACTAGGGTTATATTCCGGGGAGCTGTTTTTT.

This clonotype was counted many times. This chain links TRBV29-1 with TRBJ1-2, with TRBD1 as a possible D gene (6 bases). The V gene lost 4 bases and the J gene lost 0 bases, with 21 bases spanning the gap. Germline V gene lookup returns CDR1 SQVTM and CDR2 ANQGSEA. CDR3 length: 17 amino acids. CDR3 residues: CSVGPILTGRANYGYTF. CDR3 nucleotides: TGCAGCGTTGGTCCCATATTAACAGGGAGGGCTAACTATGGCTACACCTTC.

This clonotype was counted ten times or more. The V call is TRBV12-3 or TRBV12-4, the J call TRBJ2-7; TRBD2 matches at 10 bases. The CDR3 loop spans 15 amino acids. The junction had 6 bases not matched to a gene; V was cut back by 5 bases and J by 2 bases. The CDR3, as DNA: TGTGCCAGCAGTCCCCGGACTAGCGGCCCCTACGAGCAGTACTTC. It encodes CASSPRTSGPYEQYF.

The chain couples TRBV23-1 to TRBJ1-5, with 7 bases lining up with TRBD1. TRBV23-1 is reported as an ORF; its role is uncertain. This CDR3 is built from 15 residues. V lost 2 bases and J lost 0; bases outside the gene matches: 1. The CDR3 DNA sequence: TGCGCCAGCAGTCAAGCAGGGGGTAGCAATCAGCCCCAGCATTTT. It is translated as CASSQAGGSNQPQHF.

There are many counts of this clonotype. The V call is TRBV7-2, the J call TRBJ1-4, with D hard to call. CDR1 is SGHTA and CDR2 is FQGNSA in the germline V gene. V was clipped by 2 bases and J by 10 bases, with 11 bases between them. CDR3 length: 13 residues. The CDR3 nucleotides are TGTGCCAGCAGCTTACCCAAATCGGGAAAACTGTTTTTT. This codes for CASSLPKSGKLFF.

This clonotype was recorded at least ten times. This sequence joins TRBV29-1 and TRBJ2-1; 8 nucleotides match TRBD1. This CDR3 spans 9 amino acids. CDR1 SQVTM and CDR2 ANQGSEA come from the germline V gene. The CDR3 region has the DNA TGCACCACAGGGGGTGAGCAGTTCTTC. Translating gives CTTGGEQFF.

This clonotype was counted ten times or more. The chain's CDR3 is CASSMGSPSSYNEQFF. The CDR3 bases are TGTGCCAGTAGTATGGGGAGCCCTAGCTCCTACAATGAGCAGTTCTTC. The chain employs TRBV19 and TRBJ2-1; tentatively, D is TRBD2 (5 bases). This CDR3 region has 16 residues. Trimming stripped 3 bases from V and 0 bases from J, with 12 bases between. Germline lookup yields CDR1 LNHDA and CDR2 SQIVND (reference sequence).

This clonotype was counted ten times or more. This chain links TRBV7-6 with TRBJ2-7; tentatively, D is TRBD2 (5 bases). In germline, CDR1 is SGHVS, CDR2 FNYEAQ. Trimming shortened V by 6 bases and J by 0 bases, and 12 bases separated the two germline ends. CDR3 length: 14 amino acids. The CDR3 DNA sequence: TGTGCCAGCAGTGCAACTGGGAGCTCCTACGAGCAGTACTTC. Translated: CASSATGSSYEQYF.

This clonotype appeared many times. The chain links TRBV7-2 to TRBJ2-3; D not certain. V dropped 2 bases and J dropped 6 bases, with 9 bases sitting between them. Germline V gene sequence: CDR1 SGHTA, CDR2 FQGNSA. The CDR3 runs to 13 residues. The CDR3 spells CASSLSMGDTQYF. The CDR3 DNA is TGTGCCAGCAGCTTATCGATGGGGGATACGCAGTATTTT.

This clonotype has ten or more counts. The chain carries TRBV5-6 and TRBJ2-5; 8 nucleotides align to TRBD1. J was trimmed by 1 base and V by 2 bases; bases with no gene match: 1. This CDR3 region has 14 residues. The V gene's germline CDR1 is SGHDT and CDR2 YYEEEE. CDR3 sequence reads: CASSFQGAQETQYF. CDR3 sequence (DNA): TGTGCCAGCAGCTTCCAGGGGGCCCAAGAGACCCAGTACTTC. Full variable domain (missing parts from reference TRBV5-6 and TRBJ2-5): DAGVTQSPTHLIKTRGQQVTLRCSPKSGHDTVSWYQQALGQGPQFIFQYYEEEERQRGNFPDRFSGHQFPNYSSELNVNALLLGDSALYLCASSFQGAQETQYFGPGTRLLVL.

This clonotype was picked up many times. V usage is TRBV13 and J usage is TRBJ2-1; 7 nucleotides agree with TRBD2. Trimming cost V 5 bases and J 8 bases; bases outside gene matches: 6. The CDR3 is made up of 13 amino acids. The germline gives CDR1 PRHDT, CDR2 FYEKMQ (reference sequence). The DNA for the CDR3 is TGTGCCAGCAGCCCTCGGGAGGACGATGAGCAGTTCTTC. It yields the protein CASSPREDDEQFF.

About this clonotype itself: It may be a read error: a sequence one base away is much more abundant. The chain links TRBV24-1 to TRBJ2-3, with D hard to call. Trimming took 3 bases from V and 4 from J, leaving 10 bases between them. The CDR3 consists of 14 residues. In germline, CDR1 is KGHDR, CDR2 SFDVKD. CDR3 in amino acids: CATSDPGKSDTQYF. CDR3 sequence (DNA): TGTGCCACCAGTGATCCCGGCAAATCAGATACGCAGTATTTT.

This clonotype was counted many times. J is TRBJ2-1 and V is TRBV4-3; TRBD1 might be the D (5 bases). The V end was cut by 6 bases, the J end by 4 bases, with 7 bases between. In germline, CDR1 is LGHNA, CDR2 YSLEER. The CDR3 consists of 12 residues. The CDR3 DNA follows: TGCGCCAGCAGTGGGGCTTACAATGAGCAGTTCTTC. This translates into CASSGAYNEQFF.

In this sample, this clonotype turned up many times. The chain uses TRBV7-9 and TRBJ1-2, with D possibly TRBD1 on 5 matching bases. Trimming took 5 bases from V and 8 from J, leaving 18 bases between them. CDR1 and CDR2 from the germline V gene are SEHNR and FQNEAQ (reference sequence). This CDR3 comprises 14 residues. Here the CDR3 DNA reads TGTGCCAGCAGCCCCTCATCGGAGGGGAGAGGCTACACCTTC. It translates to CASSPSSEGRGYTF.

With regard to this clonotype: Likely a read error: the CDR3 ends without its conserved phenylalanine or tryptophan. The genes are TRBV7-2 and TRBJ1-5; a weak D match, TRBD1 (6 bases). CDR1 and CDR2 (germline): SGHTA, FQGNSA. This CDR3 comprises 15 residues. This chain's CDR3 is CACSWGPNSNQPQHL. CDR3 nucleotides: TGTGCCTGCAGCTGGGGGCCGAATAGCAATCAGCCCCAGCATCTT.